One and the same sample provided the 12 T cell receptor beta chains below, sequenced in a study of T cells after posttransplantation cyclophosphamide listed by TCRdb under 2016. To prepare the library, the immunoSEQ multiplex PCR assay was applied. What TCRdb holds here is the immuneACCESS table cut down to in-frame rearrangements. Part of the clones is not present; checked against another copy, under half of the missing clones reflect an unresolved V gene, and the others are unexplained. This sample has 1,500 to 2,000 clones, none of them a singleton. About 14% of the sample is held by the ten biggest clonotypes. The sample's treatment or condition label, in plain terms: high-dose cyclophosphamide on days +3 and +4 as single-agent GVHD prophylaxis. Patients in the PTCy group got busulfan and fludarabine conditioning, a marrow graft from a related or unrelated donor, and cyclophosphamide on days +3 and +4.

The sequencing used PBMCs, collected roughly 33 days after allogeneic stem cell transplant with posttransplant cyclophosphamide. The receptors originated from a female patient in her 60s who received an allogeneic stem cell transplant from a related donor and was CMV-positive. Because of the transplant, the T cells may be the graft donor's rather than the patient's own.

This clone was detected ten times or more. The V gene is TRBV7-9, the J gene TRBJ2-7; D unclear. The V gene's germline CDR1 is SEHNR and CDR2 FQNEAQ (reference sequence). CDR3 length equals 16 residues. Trimming took 5 bases from V and 0 from J, leaving 17 bases between them. The CDR3: CASSPSSGSSSYEQYF. Here the CDR3 DNA reads TGTGCCAGCAGCCCCTCTTCCGGTTCGAGCTCCTACGAGCAGTACTTC. Full variable domain (missing parts from reference TRBV7-9 and TRBJ2-7): DTGVSQNPRHKITKRGQNVTFRCDPISEHNRLYWYRQTLGQGPEFLTYFQNEAQLEKSRLLSDRFSAERPKGSFSTLEIQRTEQGDSAMYLCASSPSSGSSSYEQYFGPGTRLTVT.

In this sample, this clone turned up a few times. The chain recombines TRBV18 with TRBJ2-2; TRBD2 matches at 10 bases. This CDR3 region has 16 residues. J lost 2 bases, V lost 3 bases, and 3 bases had no gene match. Germline CDR1 KGHSH, CDR2 LQKENI. Here the CDR3 reads CASSPLAGVNTGELFF. The CDR3 coding sequence is TGTGCCAGCTCACCTCTAGCGGGGGTAAACACCGGGGAGCTGTTTTTT. The full variable domain, rest sourced from reference TRBV18 and TRBJ2-2, is NAGVMQNPRHLVRRRGQEARLRCSPMKGHSHVYWYRQLPEEGLKFMVYLQKENIIDESGMPKERFSAEFPKEGPSILRIQQVVRGDSAAYFCASSPLAGVNTGELFFGEGSRLTVL.

This clone was detected many times. The chain recombines TRBV30 with TRBJ2-5, with a tentative D call TRBD1 (7 bases). CDR3 length: 14 amino acids. In germline, CDR1 is GTSNPN, CDR2 SVGIG (reference sequence). V was pared by 0 bases and J by 10 bases, with 18 bases between. Here the CDR3 DNA reads TGTGCCTGGAGTGTCGGGACAGTGCGCGGGGACCAGTACTTC. Amino acid sequence: CAWSVGTVRGDQYF.

Of note for this clone: A much larger clone lies one base from this, so it may be a read error. This chain connects TRBV6-6 to TRBJ2-7; TRBD2 matches 8 bases. J lost 8 bases, V lost 2 bases, and 8 bases had no gene match. The CDR3 sequence is 14 residues long. The germline CDR1 and CDR2 sequences are MNHNY and SVGAGI (reference sequence). The CDR3 loop is CASSYGEVAGQQYF. DNA for the CDR3: TGTGCCAGCAGTTACGGTGAGGTAGCGGGGCAGCAGTACTTC.

This clone was seen at least ten times. The V call is TRBV6-6, the J call TRBJ1-1; D call uncertain. CDR1 and CDR2 from the germline V gene are MNHNY and SVGAGI (reference sequence). Trimming took off 2 bases at V and 8 bases at J, with 9 bases between the two ends. This CDR3 is 12 amino acids long. The CDR3, as DNA: TGTGCCAGCAGTTACAGCGAGAGGGAAGCTTTCTTT. It codes for CASSYSEREAFF.

This clone is judged medium-sized (0.01 to 0.1%). The chain joins TRBV6-2 or TRBV6-3 to TRBJ2-3; 7 nucleotides match TRBD2. The CDR3 consists of 17 residues. J gave up 2 bases and V 5 bases, and 13 bases lay outside the gene matches. Germline CDR1 reads MNHEY; CDR2 reads SVGEGT. The CDR3: CASSQGLRDYNTDTQYF. In nucleotides, the CDR3 is TGTGCCAGCAGTCAAGGCCTCCGGGACTATAACACAGATACGCAGTATTTT.

This clone is labeled medium-sized. The chain joins TRBV6-2 or TRBV6-3 to TRBJ2-7; possibly TRBD2 for D (6 bases). CDR1 is MNHEY, CDR2 SVGEGT, per germline. With 10 bases removed from V and 5 bases from J, the gap between germline ends came to 15 bases. The length of the CDR3 is 12 residues. The CDR3, as DNA: TGTGCCACCCGGGGGTCAAGGCACGAGCAGTACTTC. It encodes CATRGSRHEQYF.

This clone is deemed medium-sized. The chain has TRBV5-1 and TRBJ2-1; no clear D gene. Germline loops: CDR1 SGHRS, CDR2 YFSETQ. V lost 0 bases and J 2 bases, leaving 9 bases between the germline ends. The CDR3 has 15 amino acids. The CDR3 protein is CASSLDGSAYNEQFF. In DNA form, the CDR3 reads TGCGCCAGCAGCTTGGATGGCAGCGCCTACAATGAGCAGTTCTTC.

The chain couples TRBV25-1 to TRBJ2-3; 9 bases align to TRBD1. The trim removed 6 bases at V and 4 bases at J, leaving 5 bases unmatched. The CDR3 contains 14 residues. CDR1 MGHDK and CDR2 SYGVNS come from the germline V gene. CDR3 sequence (DNA): TGTGCCAGCAGAGGGACAGGGACCGCAGATACGCAGTATTTT. Translated, it gives CASRGTGTADTQYF.

The table lists this clone with many counts. The chain is built from TRBV6-2 or TRBV6-3 and TRBJ2-7, with 9 bases matching TRBD2. The length of the CDR3 is 14 residues. Germline V gene sequence: CDR1 MNHEY, CDR2 SVGEGT. V shed 5 bases, J shed 0 bases, and the junction held 2 bases outside the gene matches. This CDR3 is CASSRGGVSYEQYF. In DNA form, the CDR3 reads TGTGCCAGCAGTCGCGGGGGGGTCTCCTACGAGCAGTACTTC.

By its share, this clone is medium-sized. The junction and the germline gene differ at one end; a read error may be behind it. The chain employs TRBV12-3 or TRBV12-4 and TRBJ2-1, with 9 bases identical to TRBD2. The CDR3 totals 14 residues. The CDR3 here is CASSPGTSYHEQFF. Written as DNA, the CDR3 is TGTGCCAGCAGCCCCGGGACTAGCTACCATGAGCAGTTCTTC.

This clone is categorized as medium-sized (0.01 to 0.1%). The chain uses TRBV24-1 and TRBJ2-1; 10 positions agree with TRBD2. Germline CDR1 reads KGHDR; CDR2 reads SFDVKD. V was clipped by 4 bases and J by 6 bases; unmatched bases: 14. The CDR3 sequence is 18 residues long. The CDR3 sequence is CATSDRGTSEVLSNEQFF. The CDR3 region has the DNA TGTGCCACCAGTGACCGTGGGACTAGCGAGGTGCTATCCAATGAGCAGTTCTTC.